One sample yielded the 18 T cell receptor beta chains listed below, sequenced in a study of T-cell reconstitution after alpha-beta-depleted transplantation in children (dated by TCRdb to about 2016). In light of the paper, this sample's treatment or condition label describes: allogeneic hematopoietic cell transplantation with graft depleted of TCRalphabeta T cells and CD19 B cells. The library came from PCR. Sequencing was carried out with an Illumina HiSeq 2500. Molecular barcoding was employed in the preparation of TCR libraries, with unique molecular identifiers being used to normalize TCRbeta repertoire quantification. TCRdb's own reprocessing of the public reads used fastp at Q25 and MiXCR and kept productive beta chains. Here each entry gathers all rows of one CDR3 protein and keeps the most common genes and DNA. This sample gives fewer than 1 million distinct CDR3 sequences in total; roughly 16% of them show up just once. The biggest ten clones account for under 6% of the sample.

The material was PBMCs, mostly from graft donor cells, obtained 360 days after TCRalphabeta/CD19-depleted stem cell transplant. Receptor source: a male patient younger than 18 who had a stem cell transplant for acute lymphoblastic leukemia, so the T cells may come from the graft donor.

The chain recombines TRBV7-2 with TRBJ2-7; 8 bases fit TRBD2. The V gene's germline CDR1 is SGHTA and CDR2 FQGNSA. CDR3 size: 14 residues. V lost 11 bases, J lost 0 bases, and 9 bases stayed unmatched. The CDR3 coding sequence is TGTGCCTCAACGGGAGGGTTGAGCTCCTACGAGCAGTACTTC. Translated, it gives CASTGGLSSYEQYF.

V and J are TRBV5-5 and TRBJ2-3; possibly TRBD2 for D (6 bases). The CDR3 length is 16 residues. V was pared by 7 bases and J by 1 base, with 19 bases between. Germline V gene sequence: CDR1 SGHKS, CDR2 YYEKEE (reference sequence). The CDR3 here is CASWAGPPRGTDTQYF. CDR3 DNA sequence: TGTGCCAGCTGGGCGGGGCCCCCTAGGGGCACAGATACGCAGTATTTT.

This clonotype was seen ten or more times. This chain links TRBV29-1 with TRBJ2-1, with 8 bases fitting TRBD2. After removal of 0 bases from V and 8 bases from J, the junction contained 6 bases not matched to a gene. The CDR3 is 14 residues long. Germline assignment: CDR1 SQVTM and CDR2 ANQGSEA. CDR3 sequence (DNA): TGCAGCGTTGAAGATCGGACTAGCCTATATGAGCAGTTCTTC. Translated, it gives CSVEDRTSLYEQFF.

This clonotype has a handful of counts. The chain carries TRBV20-1 and TRBJ2-1; 12 bases match TRBD2. CDR1 and CDR2 (germline): DFQATT, SNEGSKA (reference sequence). V lost 3 bases and J lost 0; bases outside the gene matches: 6. The CDR3 contains 17 residues. This CDR3 is CSARALAGGPSYNEQFF. DNA of the CDR3: TGCAGTGCTAGGGCACTAGCGGGAGGTCCCTCCTACAATGAGCAGTTCTTC.

This clonotype was picked up a small number of times. The chain uses TRBV5-1 and TRBJ2-2, with D perhaps matching TRBD2 (6 bases). Germline lookup yields CDR1 SGHRS and CDR2 YFSETQ. Trimming cost V 7 bases and J 6 bases, with 22 bases left between them. The CDR3 consists of 16 residues. DNA for the CDR3: TGCGCCAGCCTTGGCATGACGGGAGTGAGGGCCGGGGAGCTGTTTTTT. Protein product: CASLGMTGVRAGELFF.

In its sample, this clonotype was seen a few times. V gene TRBV11-1 combines with J gene TRBJ2-1, with D possibly TRBD2 on 5 matching bases. Per the germline V gene, CDR1 is SGHAT and CDR2 is FQDESV (reference sequence). Trimming cost V 0 bases and J 0 bases, with 12 bases left between them. The CDR3 runs to 17 residues. The CDR3 sequence is CASSLARAPSSYNEQFF. The CDR3 DNA reads TGTGCCAGCAGCTTAGCGCGGGCGCCGAGCTCCTACAATGAGCAGTTCTTC.

This clonotype was observed a few times. The chain couples TRBV24-1 to TRBJ2-1; D is possibly TRBD1 or TRBD2 (7 bases each). Trimming took 7 bases from V and 9 from J, leaving 18 bases between them. This CDR3 has 14 amino acids. CDR1 and CDR2 (germline): KGHDR, SFDVKD. The CDR3 DNA reads as TGTGCCACCAGCCCAGGGGGGGTACGCGGTGAGCAGTTCTTC. Encoded protein: CATSPGGVRGEQFF.

The V and J genes are TRBV20-1 and TRBJ2-4; D is unclear. V was cut by 3 bases and J by 0 bases, with 6 bases left in between. Germline assignment: CDR1 DFQATT and CDR2 SNEGSKA (reference sequence). CDR3 length: 13 amino acids. For the CDR3, the DNA is TGCAGTGCTAGCCCGATAGCCAAAAACATTCAGTACTTC. It codes for CSASPIAKNIQYF.

The chain combines TRBV4-1 with TRBJ2-2; TRBD2 matches 8 bases. CDR3 length equals 16 residues. Germline-derived CDR1 and CDR2 are MGHRA and YSYEKL. V was pared by 6 bases and J by 1 base, with 7 bases of the junction left unmatched. The CDR3 protein is CASRIGRGVNTGELFF. The DNA of the CDR3 is TGCGCCAGCAGAATCGGGCGGGGGGTGAACACCGGGGAGCTGTTTTTT.

A few counts support this clonotype. The chain links TRBV7-3 to TRBJ2-5, with D possibly called TRBD1 or TRBD2 (5 bases each). With 3 bases removed from V and 1 base from J, the gap between germline ends came to 15 bases. Per germline, CDR1 SGHTA and CDR2 FQGTGA. This CDR3 has 16 amino acids. In DNA form, the CDR3 reads TGTGCCAGCAGCTTGGACTTTGGGGCCCTCCAAGAGACCCAGTACTTC. Its protein is CASSLDFGALQETQYF.

In its sample, this clonotype was seen many times. Germline is not matched at one junction end, which may reflect a read error. This chain uses TRBV11-1 with TRBJ2-3; D is possibly TRBD2 (5 bases). This CDR3 region has 12 residues. The V gene's germline CDR1 is SGHAT and CDR2 FQDESV (reference sequence). In DNA form, the CDR3 reads TGCGCCAGCAGCCCTAGAGGGGATACGCAGTATTTT. It codes for CASSPRGDTQYF.

The V gene is TRBV6-1, the J gene TRBJ2-5; 8 bases line up with TRBD1. Unmatched junction bases numbered 10, after V lost 2 bases and J lost 5 bases. Per the germline V gene, CDR1 is MNHNS and CDR2 is SASEGT. The CDR3 is 16 amino acids. CDR3 residues: CASSEWDEQGEETQYF. Here the CDR3 DNA reads TGTGCCAGCAGTGAATGGGACGAACAGGGGGAGGAGACCCAGTACTTC.

The rearrangement joins TRBV21-1 to TRBJ2-5; the table's D call of TRBD1 was not tested on the DNA. TRBV21-1 is a pseudogene. This CDR3 is built from 18 residues. The chain's CDR3 is CASSNGASAPQEGETQYF. CDR3 bases: TGTGCCAGCAGCAATGGAGCTAGCGCCCCACAGGAGGGAGAGACCCAGTACTTC.

A few counts support this clonotype. This sequence joins TRBV10-3 and TRBJ2-7; a possible D gene is TRBD1 (5 bases). Germline V gives CDR1 ENHRY, CDR2 SYGVKD. CDR3 size: 15 residues. Trimming shortened V by 1 base and J by 0 bases, and 10 bases separated the two germline ends. The CDR3 DNA reads as TGTGCCATCAGTGAGTGGACAAAGAGCTCCTACGAGCAGTACTTC. Translation gives CAISEWTKSSYEQYF.

This clonotype was observed a few times. CDR3 residues: CASGLVPLNRGQNTGELFF. The CDR3 region has the DNA TGTGCTAGTGGTTTGGTACCCTTAAACAGGGGGCAAAACACCGGGGAGCTGTTTTTT. This chain connects TRBV12-5 to TRBJ2-2; 9 positions match TRBD1. Trimming took 0 bases from V and 2 from J; bases not matched to a gene: 10. Looked up from germline, CDR1 is LGHNT and CDR2 is FRNRAP. The CDR3 spans 19 residues.

The rearrangement uses TRBV19 and TRBJ2-1; 14 nucleotides agree with TRBD2. This CDR3 is 15 amino acids long. Germline V lookup: CDR1 LNHDA, CDR2 SQIVND (reference sequence). The ends lost 5 bases at V and 6 bases at J; junction bases unmatched: 3. CDR3 nucleotide sequence: TGTGCCAGTAGTGGGACTAGCGGGAGAGCCAATGAGCAGTTCTTC. Its translation: CASSGTSGRANEQFF.

The chain is built from TRBV12-3 or TRBV12-4 and TRBJ2-1, with TRBD2 matching 11 bases. The length of the CDR3 is 15 residues. Germline trimming cut 4 bases from V and 7 bases from J; bases unmatched to any gene: 6. CDR3 loop: CASSSPTSGGNEQFF. The CDR3 region has the DNA TGTGCCAGCAGTTCCCCAACTAGCGGGGGAAATGAGCAGTTCTTC.

This clonotype was observed a few times. This chain links TRBV27 with TRBJ1-3, with a weak D call TRBD1 (6 bases). Per germline, CDR1 MNHEY and CDR2 SMNVEV (reference sequence). V lost 5 bases and J lost 4, with 12 bases in between. The CDR3 covers 14 residues. Here the CDR3 DNA reads TGTGCCAGCAGTGGAGGGGGTTACGGAAACACCATATATTTT. Translating gives CASSGGGYGNTIYF.